This passage covers 18 T cell receptor beta chains from one sample sequenced in a study of shared clonotypes between healthy human individuals. CD8 cells classed as naive were CD45RO-negative and positively selected for CCR7, excluding terminally differentiated effector memory CD45RA+ cells. The repertoire was sequenced with immunoSEQ multiplex PCR; TCRdb's copy has only in-frame clones and lacks some. The data hold approximately 2,200,000 clones, with roughly 91% observed a single time. Input material: naive CD8+ T cells from PBMCs. The receptor set was obtained from a young man in good health. Some clones in this sample may be carry-over from other donors' samples.

This sequence joins TRBV4-1 and TRBJ1-2; weak D call: TRBD1 (5 bases). Germline loops: CDR1 MGHRA, CDR2 YSYEKL. Trimming took 0 bases from V and 6 from J, leaving 14 bases between them. The CDR3 totals 15 residues. The CDR3 DNA reads as TGCGCCAGCAGCCAAGAGTCAACGGCAGGGAATGGCTACACCTTC. Residues: CASSQESTAGNGYTF.

This clone was observed a few times. The chain carries TRBV9 and TRBJ2-1, with D hard to call. This CDR3 has 14 residues. Per germline, CDR1 SGDLS and CDR2 YYNGEE. V shed 4 bases and J shed 4 bases, with 12 bases lying between them. CDR3 DNA: TGTGCCAGCAGCCCATCATTCGCTTACAATGAGCAGTTCTTC. Residues: CASSPSFAYNEQFF.

V usage is TRBV19 and J usage is TRBJ1-5; D remains unclear. V was shortened by 8 bases and J by 1 base, with 9 bases between the two germline ends. The CDR3 is made up of 13 amino acids. Looked up from germline, CDR1 is LNHDA and CDR2 is SQIVND (reference sequence). The CDR3 loop reads CASLGGSNQPQHF. CDR3 sequence (DNA): TGTGCCAGTCTGGGCGGAAGCAATCAGCCCCAGCATTTT. Full variable domain (remainder filled in from reference TRBV19 and TRBJ1-5): DGGITQSPKYLFRKEGQNVTLSCEQNLNHDAMYWYRQDPGQGLRLIYYSQIVNDFQKGDIAEGYSVSREKKESFPLTVTSAQKNPTAFYLCASLGGSNQPQHFGDGTRLSIL.

The chain employs TRBV6-4 and TRBJ1-2; the match to TRBD1 covers 7 bases. Germline V gene data show CDR1 as MRHNA and CDR2 as SNTAGT. With 6 bases clipped from V and 13 bases from J, the junction kept 17 bases outside the gene matches. CDR3 size: 14 residues. CDR3 nucleotides: TGTGCCAGCAGCCGCGGACAGGAGGGGGCTAATCGCACCTTC. This encodes CASSRGQEGANRTF.

Only one count was recorded for this clone. The rearrangement links TRBV7-9 to TRBJ2-5; TRBD2 agrees at 11 bases. V lost 4 bases to trimming and J lost 0 bases; unmatched junction nucleotides: 4. Germline CDR1 and CDR2: SEHNR and FQNEAQ (reference sequence). This CDR3 has 16 residues. The DNA for the CDR3 is TGTGCCAGCAGCTCCAGACTAGCGGGGTACCAAGAGACCCAGTACTTC. Translation: CASSSRLAGYQETQYF.

This rearrangement joins TRBV7-9 to TRBJ1-1; D is uncertain. Per germline, CDR1 SEHNR and CDR2 FQNEAQ (reference sequence). Trimming cost V 5 bases and J 5 bases, with 15 bases left between them. This CDR3 has 14 amino acids. CDR3 loop: CASSPTYGGTEAFF. The CDR3 DNA reads as TGTGCCAGCAGCCCGACATACGGTGGTACTGAAGCTTTCTTT.

J is TRBJ1-1 and V is TRBV6-5; TRBD1 is a possible D gene (6 bases). V lost 4 bases to trimming and J lost 0 bases, with 12 bases between them. The CDR3 totals 15 residues. Germline assignment: CDR1 MNHEY and CDR2 SVGAGI. CDR3 protein: CASSSQGLVNTEAFF. The CDR3 bases are TGTGCCAGCAGTTCCCAGGGGCTTGTGAACACTGAAGCTTTCTTT.

The J gene is TRBJ1-5, the V gene TRBV27, with D hard to call. From germline, CDR1 is MNHEY and CDR2 SMNVEV (reference sequence). The germline V and J ends were trimmed by 5 bases and 3 bases, with 14 bases remaining between them. The CDR3 has 15 amino acids. The CDR3 sequence: CASSPSWTVNQPQHF. CDR3 nucleotide sequence: TGTGCCAGCAGTCCGAGTTGGACGGTCAATCAGCCCCAGCATTTT.

This chain links TRBV14 with TRBJ2-3; TRBD1 might be the D (5 bases). V lost 0 bases and J 2 bases, leaving 18 bases between the germline ends. Germline CDR1 is SGHDN and CDR2 is FVKESK. The CDR3 consists of 18 residues. The CDR3 coding sequence is TGTGCCAGCAGCCAAGATATTTGGGGCTTTGGTCCCACAGATACGCAGTATTTT. It is translated as CASSQDIWGFGPTDTQYF.

V gene TRBV7-2 combines with J gene TRBJ2-5; possibly TRBD1 or TRBD2 for D (5 bases each). The CDR3 has 15 amino acids. V lost 3 bases and J lost 4, with 15 bases in between. Looked up from germline, CDR1 is SGHTA and CDR2 is FQGNSA. The CDR3 reads CASSFGAVWVETQYF. The CDR3 coding sequence is TGTGCCAGCAGCTTCGGGGCAGTGTGGGTAGAGACCCAGTACTTC.

This clone was seen only a few times. This rearrangement joins TRBV28 to TRBJ1-5, with 7 nucleotides matching TRBD1. Germline CDR1 reads MDHEN; CDR2 reads SYDVKM. Trimming took 6 bases from V and 5 from J; bases not matched to a gene: 4. The CDR3 has 13 residues. In DNA form, the CDR3 reads TGTGCCAGCAGAGACAGGGACTATCAGCCCCAGCATTTT. It specifies CASRDRDYQPQHF.

The rearrangement uses TRBV29-1 and TRBJ2-7, with D perhaps being TRBD1 or TRBD2 (5 bases each). The length of the CDR3 is 13 residues. The V gene lost 3 bases and the J gene lost 3 bases, with 12 bases spanning the gap. The V gene's germline CDR1 is SQVTM and CDR2 ANQGSEA. The CDR3, as DNA: TGCAGCGTTGAGGGTAGGGACCTCTACGAGCAGTACTTC. Amino acids: CSVEGRDLYEQYF.

The V gene is TRBV27, the J gene TRBJ1-4; TRBD1 is a possible D gene (5 bases). Trimming pared 4 bases from V and 10 bases from J, leaving 16 bases between. Germline V CDR1 and CDR2: MNHEY, SMNVEV (reference sequence). The CDR3 runs to 14 residues. The CDR3 loop reads CASSSNYDRGKLFF. The CDR3 DNA reads as TGTGCCAGCAGTTCCAACTACGATAGGGGAAAACTGTTTTTT.

The chain is built from TRBV4-3 and TRBJ1-4; no clear D. Germline CDR1 reads LGHNA; CDR2 reads YSLEER. V was shortened by 0 bases and J by 11 bases, with 13 bases between the two germline ends. The CDR3 is 14 amino acids. The CDR3 nucleotides read TGCGCCAGCAGCCAAGAGAGCCTTTTAGGGAAACTGTTTTTT. It encodes CASSQESLLGKLFF.

The gene calls are TRBV6-6 and TRBJ2-2; maybe TRBD2 (6 bases). Germline values: CDR1 MNHNY, CDR2 SVGAGI (reference sequence). The CDR3 sequence is 16 residues long. V was clipped by 7 bases and J by 7 bases, with 22 bases between them. The CDR3 region has the DNA TGTGCCAGCACTACAGGCGGGACGGGAGTTGTCGGGGAGCTGTTTTTT. Encoded protein: CASTTGGTGVVGELFF.

The J gene is TRBJ2-7, the V gene TRBV19; D may correspond to TRBD1 or TRBD2 (8 bases each). The length of the CDR3 is 18 residues. Germline V gene lookup returns CDR1 LNHDA and CDR2 SQIVND (reference sequence). V lost 4 bases to trimming and J lost 3 bases, with 25 bases between them. The CDR3 loop is CASSTRQGSGRVFYEQYF. In nucleotides, the CDR3 is TGTGCCAGTAGTACGCGACAGGGGAGCGGGAGAGTGTTCTACGAGCAGTACTTC.

The genes are TRBV5-4 and TRBJ2-7; tentatively, D is TRBD2 (6 bases). Germline V CDR1 and CDR2: SGHNT, YYREEE (reference sequence). The V end lost 2 bases, the J end lost 2 bases, and 14 bases lay between the germline ends. This CDR3 has 15 amino acids. Here the CDR3 DNA reads TGTGCCAGCAGCTTAATGGGCGGGGCCACCTACGAGCAGTACTTC. It codes for CASSLMGGATYEQYF.

V usage is TRBV18 and J usage is TRBJ2-2, with 9 bases lining up with TRBD1. This CDR3 comprises 15 residues. J lost 6 bases, V lost 5 bases, and 7 bases had no gene match. The V gene's germline CDR1 is KGHSH and CDR2 LQKENI. CDR3 loop: CASSTDRGNPGELFF. CDR3 sequence (DNA): TGTGCCAGCTCAACGGACAGGGGCAATCCCGGGGAGCTGTTTTTT.